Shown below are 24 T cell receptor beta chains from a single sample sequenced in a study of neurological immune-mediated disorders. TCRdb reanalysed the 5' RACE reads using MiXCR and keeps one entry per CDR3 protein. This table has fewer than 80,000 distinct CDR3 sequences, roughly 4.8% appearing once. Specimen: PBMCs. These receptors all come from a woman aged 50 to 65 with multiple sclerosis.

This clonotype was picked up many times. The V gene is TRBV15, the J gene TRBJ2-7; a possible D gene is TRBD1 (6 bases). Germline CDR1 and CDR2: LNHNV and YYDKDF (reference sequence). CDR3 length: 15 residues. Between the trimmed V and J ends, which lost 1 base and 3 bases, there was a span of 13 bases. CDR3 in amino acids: CATSRVFGGFYEQYF. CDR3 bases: TGTGCCACCAGCAGAGTCTTTGGGGGCTTCTACGAGCAGTACTTC. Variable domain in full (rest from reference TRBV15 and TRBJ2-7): DAMVIQNPRYQVTQFGKPVTLSCSQTLNHNVMYWYQQKSSQAPKLLFHYYDKDFNNEADTPDNFQSRRPNTSFCFLDIRSPGLGDTAMYLCATSRVFGGFYEQYFGPGTRLTVT.

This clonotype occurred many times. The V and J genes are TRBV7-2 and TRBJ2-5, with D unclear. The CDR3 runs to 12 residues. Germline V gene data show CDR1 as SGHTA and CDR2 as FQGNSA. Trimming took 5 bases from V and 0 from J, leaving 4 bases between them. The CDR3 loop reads CASSLYQETQYF. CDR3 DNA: TGTGCCAGCAGCCTGTACCAAGAGACCCAGTACTTC.

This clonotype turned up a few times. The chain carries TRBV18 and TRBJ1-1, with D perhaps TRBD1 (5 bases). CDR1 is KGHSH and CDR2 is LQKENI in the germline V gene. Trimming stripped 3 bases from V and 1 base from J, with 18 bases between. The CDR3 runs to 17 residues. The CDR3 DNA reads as TGTGCCAGCTCACCCAATCAAGGGACGATTAAGAACACTGAAGCTTTCTTT. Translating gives CASSPNQGTIKNTEAFF. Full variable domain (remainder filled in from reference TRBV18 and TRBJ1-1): NAGVMQNPRHLVRRRGQEARLRCSPMKGHSHVYWYRQLPEEGLKFMVYLQKENIIDESGMPKERFSAEFPKEGPSILRIQQVVRGDSAAYFCASSPNQGTIKNTEAFFGQGTRLTVV.

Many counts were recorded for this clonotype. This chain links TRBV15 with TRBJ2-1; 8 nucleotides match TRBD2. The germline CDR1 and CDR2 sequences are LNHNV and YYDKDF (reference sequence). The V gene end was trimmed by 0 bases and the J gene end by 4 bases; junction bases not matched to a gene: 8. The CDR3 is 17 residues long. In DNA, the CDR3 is TGTGCCACCAGCAGAGATGGGATAGCGGGGATTTACAATGAGCAGTTCTTC. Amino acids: CATSRDGIAGIYNEQFF.

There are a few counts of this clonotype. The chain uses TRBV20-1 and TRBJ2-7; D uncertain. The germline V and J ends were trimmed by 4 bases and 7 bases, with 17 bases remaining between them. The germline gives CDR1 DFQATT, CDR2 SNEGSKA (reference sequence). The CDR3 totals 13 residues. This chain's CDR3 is CSATVGAGEEQYF. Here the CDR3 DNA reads TGCAGTGCTACCGTCGGAGCCGGTGAAGAGCAGTACTTC.

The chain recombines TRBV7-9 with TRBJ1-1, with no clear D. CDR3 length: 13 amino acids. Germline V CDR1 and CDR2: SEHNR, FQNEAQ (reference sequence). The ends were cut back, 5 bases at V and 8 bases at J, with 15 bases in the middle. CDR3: CASSLPGTAEAFF. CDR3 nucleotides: TGTGCCAGCAGCCTACCGGGCACCGCCGAAGCTTTCTTT.

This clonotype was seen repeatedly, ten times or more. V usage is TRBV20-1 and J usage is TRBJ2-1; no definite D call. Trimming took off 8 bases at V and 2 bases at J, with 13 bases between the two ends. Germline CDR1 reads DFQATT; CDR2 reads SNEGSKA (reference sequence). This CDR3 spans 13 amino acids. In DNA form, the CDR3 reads TGCAGTTCCCGGATCCTGACCTACAATGAGCAGTTCTTC. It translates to CSSRILTYNEQFF.

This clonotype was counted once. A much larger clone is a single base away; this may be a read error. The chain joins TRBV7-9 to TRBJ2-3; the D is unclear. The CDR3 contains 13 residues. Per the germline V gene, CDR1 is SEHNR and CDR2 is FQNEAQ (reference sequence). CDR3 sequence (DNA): TGTGTCAGCAGCTTAGCTAACACAGATACGCAGTATTTT. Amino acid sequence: CVSSLANTDTQYF.

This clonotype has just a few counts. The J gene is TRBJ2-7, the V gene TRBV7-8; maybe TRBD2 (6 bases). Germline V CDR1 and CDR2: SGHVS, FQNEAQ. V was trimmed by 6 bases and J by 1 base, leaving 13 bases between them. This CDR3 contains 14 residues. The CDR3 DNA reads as TGTGCCAGCAGTACAGGTGGGGGGTCCTACGAGCAGTACGTC. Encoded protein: CASSTGGGSYEQYV.

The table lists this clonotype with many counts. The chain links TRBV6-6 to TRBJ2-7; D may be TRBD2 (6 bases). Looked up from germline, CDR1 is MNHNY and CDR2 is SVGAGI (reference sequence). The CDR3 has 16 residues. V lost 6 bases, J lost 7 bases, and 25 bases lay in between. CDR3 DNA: TGTGCCAGCAGCCAATCGGCATTCGGCGGGGTGGAGGAGCAGTACGTC. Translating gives CASSQSAFGGVEEQYV.

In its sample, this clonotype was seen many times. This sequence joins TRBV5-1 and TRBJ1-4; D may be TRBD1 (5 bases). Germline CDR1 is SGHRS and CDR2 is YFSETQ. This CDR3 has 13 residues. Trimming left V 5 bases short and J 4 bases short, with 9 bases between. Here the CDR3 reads CASRRDSNEKLFF. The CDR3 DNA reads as TGCGCCAGCAGGCGCGACAGTAATGAAAAACTGTTTTTT.

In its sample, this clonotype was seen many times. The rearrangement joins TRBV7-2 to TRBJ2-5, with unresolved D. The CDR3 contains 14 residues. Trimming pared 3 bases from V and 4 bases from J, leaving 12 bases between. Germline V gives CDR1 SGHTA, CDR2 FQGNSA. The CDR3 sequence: CASSFTYPGETQYF. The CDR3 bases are TGTGCCAGCAGCTTTACTTATCCGGGAGAGACCCAGTACTTC.

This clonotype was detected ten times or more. The CDR3 region has the DNA TGTGCCAGCAGGGCAGGGTTGTCGTTCGCCGGGGAGCTGTTTTTT. It translates to CASRAGLSFAGELFF. This sequence joins TRBV5-6 and TRBJ2-2; D perhaps matches TRBD1 (5 bases). The CDR3 spans 15 residues. Germline V gene sequence: CDR1 SGHDT, CDR2 YYEEEE. The V end was cut by 5 bases, the J end by 6 bases, with 17 bases between.

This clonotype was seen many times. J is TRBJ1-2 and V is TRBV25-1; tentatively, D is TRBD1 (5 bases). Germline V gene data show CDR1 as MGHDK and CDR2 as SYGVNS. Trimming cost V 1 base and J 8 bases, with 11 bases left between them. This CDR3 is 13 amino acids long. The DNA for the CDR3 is TGTGCCAGCAGTGAATTAAAACAGGCGGGCTACACCTTC. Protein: CASSELKQAGYTF.

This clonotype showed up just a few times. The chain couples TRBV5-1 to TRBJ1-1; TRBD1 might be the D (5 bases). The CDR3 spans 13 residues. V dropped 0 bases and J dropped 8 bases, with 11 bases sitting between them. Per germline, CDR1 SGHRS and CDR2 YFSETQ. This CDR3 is CASSLVLWGEAFF. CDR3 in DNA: TGCGCCAGCAGCTTGGTTCTGTGGGGGGAAGCTTTCTTT.

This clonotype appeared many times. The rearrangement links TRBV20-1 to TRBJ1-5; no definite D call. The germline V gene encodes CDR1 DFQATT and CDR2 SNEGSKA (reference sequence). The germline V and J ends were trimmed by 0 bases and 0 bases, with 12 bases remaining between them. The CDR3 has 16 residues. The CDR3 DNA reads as TGCAGTGCTAGAGATCCAGGCCGTTTTAGCAATCAGCCCCAGCATTTT. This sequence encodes CSARDPGRFSNQPQHF.

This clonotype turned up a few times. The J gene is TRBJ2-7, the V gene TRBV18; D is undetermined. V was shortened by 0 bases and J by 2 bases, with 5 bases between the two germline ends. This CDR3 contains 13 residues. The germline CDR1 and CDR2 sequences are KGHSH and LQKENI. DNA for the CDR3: TGTGCCAGCTCACCACCGGGGACCTACGAGCAGTACGTC. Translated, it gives CASSPPGTYEQYV.

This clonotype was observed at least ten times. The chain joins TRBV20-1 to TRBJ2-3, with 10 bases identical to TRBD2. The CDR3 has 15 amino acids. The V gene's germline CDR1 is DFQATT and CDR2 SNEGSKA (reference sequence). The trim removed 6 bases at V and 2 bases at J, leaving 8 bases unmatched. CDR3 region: CSAIKAGGVTDTQYF. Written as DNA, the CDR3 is TGCAGTGCCATCAAAGCGGGGGGGGTCACAGATACGCAGTATTTT.

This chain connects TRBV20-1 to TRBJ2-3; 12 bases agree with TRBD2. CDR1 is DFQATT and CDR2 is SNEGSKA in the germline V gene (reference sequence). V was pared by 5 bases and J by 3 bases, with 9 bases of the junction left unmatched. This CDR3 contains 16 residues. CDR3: CSAAETSGGPTDTQYF. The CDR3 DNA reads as TGCAGTGCTGCGGAGACTAGCGGGGGCCCTACAGATACGCAGTATTTT.

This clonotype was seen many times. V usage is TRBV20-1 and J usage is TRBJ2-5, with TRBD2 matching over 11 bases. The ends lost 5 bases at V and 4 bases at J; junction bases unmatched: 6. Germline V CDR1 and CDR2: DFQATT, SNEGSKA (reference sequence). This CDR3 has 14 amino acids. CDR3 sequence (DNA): TGCAGTGCTTTTAGCGGGGGGGCCGGAGAGACCCAGTACTTC. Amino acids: CSAFSGGAGETQYF.

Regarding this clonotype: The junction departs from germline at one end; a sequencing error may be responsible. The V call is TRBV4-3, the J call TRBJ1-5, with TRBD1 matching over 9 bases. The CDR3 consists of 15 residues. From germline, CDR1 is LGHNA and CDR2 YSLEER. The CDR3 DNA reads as TGCGCCAGCAGCCAAACCACAGGGGGCAATCAGCCCCAGAATTTT. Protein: CASSQTTGGNQPQNF.

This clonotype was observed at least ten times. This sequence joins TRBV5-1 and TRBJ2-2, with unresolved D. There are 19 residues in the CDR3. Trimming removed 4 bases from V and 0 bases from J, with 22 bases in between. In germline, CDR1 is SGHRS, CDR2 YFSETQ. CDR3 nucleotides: TGCGCCAGCAGCCTTACGGCCCCGGTCCAGAACCCGAACACCGGGGAGCTGTTTTTT. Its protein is CASSLTAPVQNPNTGELFF.

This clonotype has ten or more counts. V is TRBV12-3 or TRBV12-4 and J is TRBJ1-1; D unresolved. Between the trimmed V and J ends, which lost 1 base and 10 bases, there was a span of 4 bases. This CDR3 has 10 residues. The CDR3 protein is CASSLGRAFF. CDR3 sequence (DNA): TGTGCCAGCAGTTTAGGACGAGCTTTCTTT.

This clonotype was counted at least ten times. CDR3 protein: CASSQTVNSPLHF. CDR3 in DNA: TGTGCCAGCAGCCAGACGGTTAATTCACCCCTCCACTTT. The V call is TRBV14, the J call TRBJ1-6; no firm D call. V lost 3 bases, J lost 6 bases, and 6 bases lay in between. This CDR3 contains 13 residues. Germline values: CDR1 SGHDN, CDR2 FVKESK.